The T cell receptor (beta chain) described here comes from a study of OX40 agonist ivuxolimab in advanced cancers. Study background: Of the participants, around 43% had some prior anti-PD-1, anti-PD-L1 or anti-CTLA-4 therapy, which was allowed.

Assay used: immunoSEQ multiplex PCR; TCRdb lists only in-frame clones, some missing. The sample comprises fewer than 120,000 clones, approximately 89% of which are singletons, and approximately 0.29% rests with the top ten. This clone was seen once. The length of the CDR3 is 13 residues. Germline CDR1 reads SGHTA; CDR2 reads FQGTGA. The trim removed 9 bases at V and 1 base at J, leaving 2 bases unmatched. The sequencing used CD4+ or CD8+ T cells sorted from blood, collected in a trial of the OX40 agonist ivuxolimab. This TCR was recovered from an adult with an advanced solid tumor such as melanoma, head and neck, liver or kidney cancer. This chain links TRBV7-3 with TRBJ2-7; 11 bases are shared with TRBD1. This CDR3 is CASGTGGSYEQYF. In DNA, the CDR3 is TGTGCCAGTGGGACAGGGGGTTCCTACGAGCAGTACTTC.